This section outlines one T cell receptor (beta chain) sequence together with its context. Its antigen remains unknown. The data were taken from a study of T cell responses to AZD1222 COVID-19 vaccine. The table came from immunoSEQ multiplex PCR; TCRdb's copy has only in-frame clones and leaves some out. The repertoire holds about 150,000 clones, with 93% as singletons. Germline V lookup: CDR1 SGHNT, CDR2 YENEEA. The CDR3 sequence is 13 residues long. V was pared by 1 base and J by 8 bases, with 2 bases of the junction left unmatched. Notes on the study in general: Baseline seropositives among AZD1222 recipients totaled only 5 to 7. Among vaccine-associated CD4 TCRs, coverage spanned spike, with dominance at 160-218 and 743-854. Repertoires were collected only later (after the peak T cell response had occurred). Two doses of AZD1222 preceded a rise in Spike-specific TCR breadth and depth.

This specimen was peripheral blood, taken on day 0 of AZD1222 vaccination. The origin of this receptor is an adult in good health. The J gene is TRBJ2-1, the V gene TRBV11-3; 7 bases map to TRBD1. This CDR3 reads CASSLGQGHEQFF. The CDR3 region has the DNA TGTGCCAGCAGCTTAGGACAGGGACATGAGCAGTTCTTC.